The next 27 T cell receptor delta chains were all read from a single sample in a study of gammadelta T cells in human blood. TCRdb processed the RT-PCR reads again with the CATT caller. The table records around 800 delta-chain clones, 45% to 60% of them present only once. Material for sequencing was Vgamma9Vdelta2 gamma-delta T cells from infant blood. The source is a human donor.

As to this clone: A far larger clone is one nucleotide away, so this likely arose from a read error. The rearrangement joins TRDV2 to TRDJ2, with unresolved D. CDR3 length equals 18 residues. Germline lookup yields CDR1 GEAIGNYY and CDR2 EKD. Trimming took off 3 bases at V and 0 bases at J, with 19 bases between the two ends. The CDR3, as DNA: TGTGCCTGTGACGCCGTGGGCACACAAATCGCTTTGACAGCACAACTCTTCTTT. It codes for CACDAVGTQIALTAQLFF.

On this clone: Only one base separates this from a far larger clonotype, so it likely reflects a read error. The V and J genes are TRDV2 and TRDJ3; TRDD3 agrees at 12 bases. This CDR3 is 19 amino acids long. Germline assignment: CDR1 GEAIGNYY and CDR2 EKD. The CDR3 here is CACDLLGDTGTWDTRQVFF. CDR3 DNA sequence: TGTGCCTGTGACTTACTGGGGGATACAGGGACCTGGGACACCCGACAGGTGTTTTTC.

This clone rates as large. The chain employs TRDV2 and TRDJ3, with 10 positions matching TRDD3. Germline CDR1 reads GEAIGNYY; CDR2 reads EKD. The CDR3 is 19 amino acids. With V trimmed by 0 bases and J by 0 bases, 4 bases remained unmatched. This chain's CDR3 is CACDTVRGIRSWDTRQMFF. Here the CDR3 DNA reads TGTGCCTGTGACACCGTCCGGGGGATACGCTCCTGGGACACCCGACAGATGTTTTTC.

To note about this clone: A much larger clone lies one base from this, so it may be a read error. The limits of the CDR3 on the DNA are not certain, so only TCRdb's listed CDR3 is given. This chain links TRDV2 with TRDJ3; the table's TRDD3 call for D was not verified on the DNA. The V gene's germline CDR1 is GEAIGNYY and CDR2 EKD. The CDR3 region is 22 residues in length, termini included. The CDR3: CACDTVGGGATHSSWDTRQVFF.

As for this clone: TCRdb's protein for this DNA is that of a much larger clone and differs from the translation at residue 10, likely a read error; the protein shown is the DNA translation. V usage is TRDV2 and J usage is TRDJ1; 8 bases fit TRDD3. Germline V gene data show CDR1 as GEAIGNYY and CDR2 as EKD. CDR3 length: 17 amino acids. V dropped 3 bases and J dropped 8; count of bases not matched to a gene: 19. CDR3 sequence (DNA): TGTGCCTGTGACGTCCTAACTGGGGGCCGCACCGATAGAAAACTCATCTTT. Amino acid sequence: CACDVLTGGRTDRKLIF.

About this clone itself: The likely explanation is a read error, given a far larger clone one base away. The rearrangement joins TRDV2 to TRDJ1; 13 positions match TRDD3. Per the germline V gene, CDR1 is GEAIGNYY and CDR2 is EKD. The CDR3 is 16 residues long. The CDR3 region is CARDSYYWGIRRELIF. The CDR3 nucleotides read TGTGCCCGTGACTCTTACTACTGGGGGATACGGAGAGAACTCATCTTT.

This clone was detected only once. The protein recorded in TCRdb matches a much larger clone and deviates from this DNA's translation at residue 7, suggesting a read error; the protein here is obtained by translating the DNA. V is TRDV2 and J is TRDJ3; 9 bases agree with TRDD3. This CDR3 is built from 20 residues. Germline CDR1 is GEAIGNYY and CDR2 is EKD. V dropped 3 bases and J dropped 0; count of bases not matched to a gene: 11. CDR3 in DNA: TGTGCCTGTGACTCTTTACCGGGGGATACTAGCTCCTGGGACACCCGACAGATGTTTTTC. Residues: CACDSLPGDTSSWDTRQMFF.

This clone was found a few times. It is likely a read error: a sequence one base away is far more abundant. V and J are TRDV2 and TRDJ1, with 8 bases identical to TRDD3. The V gene's germline CDR1 is GEAIGNYY and CDR2 EKD. With 0 bases clipped from V and 3 bases from J, the junction kept 17 bases outside the gene matches. The CDR3 is 19 residues long. As DNA, the CDR3 is TGTGCCTGTGACACCGTTCCCCTTTCTCACTGGGGGGCATCCGATAAACTCATCTTT. Translating gives CACDTVPLSHWGASDKLIF.

Worth noting for this clone: It may be a read error: a sequence one base away is much more abundant. This CDR3 is also generated by other DNA sequences in the sample. The V call is TRDV2, the J call TRDJ3, with 12 bases matching TRDD3. In germline, CDR1 is GEAIGNYY, CDR2 EKD. The CDR3 loop spans 18 amino acids. The CDR3 protein is CACDTVLGDTWDTRQMFF. For the CDR3, the DNA is TGTGCCTGTGACACCGTACTGGGGGATACCTGGGACACTCGACAGATGTTTTTC.

This clone is labeled medium-sized. V gene TRDV2 combines with J gene TRDJ1; 12 positions match TRDD3. This CDR3 has 14 residues. Trimming cost V 3 bases and J 11 bases; bases outside gene matches: 9. Germline V lookup: CDR1 GEAIGNYY, CDR2 EKD. This chain's CDR3 is CACDPITGGYWLIF. The CDR3 DNA is TGTGCCTGTGACCCAATTACTGGGGGATACTGGCTCATCTTT.

About this clone itself: A much larger clonotype is one base distant, so this may be a read error. V gene TRDV2 combines with J gene TRDJ3; 11 bases match TRDD3. V lost 2 bases and J lost 2; bases outside the gene matches: 13. Germline CDR1 GEAIGNYY, CDR2 EKD. The CDR3 is made up of 21 amino acids. Here the CDR3 DNA reads TGTGCCTGTGACAAATACTGGGGGATAAGCGAGGGACCCTGGGACACCCGACAGATGTTTTTC. Its protein is CACDKYWGISEGPWDTRQMFF.

In its sample, this clone was seen once. V gene TRDV2 combines with J gene TRDJ3; TRDD3 matches 13 bases. V lost 0 bases and J lost 4; bases outside the gene matches: 8. CDR3 length: 20 amino acids. The germline CDR1 and CDR2 sequences are GEAIGNYY and EKD. The CDR3, as DNA: TGTGCCTGTGACACCCTTACTGGGGGATACGGGTTATGGGACACCCGACAGATGTTTTTC. It yields the protein CACDTLTGGYGLWDTRQMFF.

For this clone: A much larger clone differs by one base, so this may be a read error. This sample includes further DNA sequences coding for the same CDR3. The chain joins TRDV2 to TRDJ1; TRDD3 aligns across 13 bases. This CDR3 has 21 amino acids. Germline lookup yields CDR1 GEAIGNYY and CDR2 EKD. The CDR3 loop is CACDSLENRLGDTKYTDKLIF. CDR3 in DNA: TGTGCCTGTGACTCCCTCGAAAACAGACTGGGGGATACGAAGTACACTGATAAACTCATCTTT.

Note on this clone: It differs at one base from a far larger clone, so likely a read error. This CDR3 is also generated by other DNA sequences in the sample. The chain uses TRDV2 and TRDJ1; 8 bases line up with TRDD3. The CDR3 runs to 17 residues. Germline V gene sequence: CDR1 GEAIGNYY, CDR2 EKD. The CDR3 reads CACDTVGDPGDTDKLIF. The CDR3, as DNA: TGTGCCTGTGACACCGTGGGGGATCCCGGGGACACAGATAAACTCATCTTT.

A word on this clone: A far larger clone is one base from this, pointing to a likely read error. Other DNA sequences in the same sample also yield this CDR3. V usage is TRDV2 and J usage is TRDJ2; 7 bases agree with TRDD3. With 4 bases clipped from V and 0 bases from J, the junction kept 13 bases outside the gene matches. Germline V gene lookup returns CDR1 GEAIGNYY and CDR2 EKD. CDR3 length equals 18 residues. CDR3 in DNA: TGTGCCTGTGATACCGTTGGGGGACGACAAGCTTTGACAGCACAACTCTTCTTT. Protein product: CACDTVGGRQALTAQLFF.

The chain couples TRDV2 to TRDJ3, with 7 bases aligning to TRDD3. CDR3 length: 16 residues. Per germline, CDR1 GEAIGNYY and CDR2 EKD. J was trimmed by 0 bases and V by 3 bases; bases with no gene match: 1. The CDR3 coding sequence is TGTGCCTGTGACTGGGGGAGCTCCTGGGACACCCGACAGATGTTTTTC. It is translated as CACDWGSSWDTRQMFF.

Details on this clone: This likely came from a read error, as a far larger clone is one base away. The rearrangement links TRDV2 to TRDJ2; 12 bases match TRDD3. This CDR3 has 14 amino acids. Germline V gene data show CDR1 as GEAIGNYY and CDR2 as EKD. DNA for the CDR3: TGTGCCTGTGACAAACTGGGGGATACAGCACTACTCTTCTTT. Encoded protein: CACDKLGDTALLFF.

About this clone itself: The protein given by TCRdb reflects a much larger clone and differs at residue 10 from this DNA's translation, likely from a read error; the protein shown is the DNA's translation. V is TRDV2 and J is TRDJ1; 8 bases line up with TRDD3. In germline, CDR1 is GEAIGNYY, CDR2 EKD. The V segment lost 3 bases and the J segment 8 bases; nucleotides outside the gene matches: 19. The CDR3 extends over 17 amino acids. As DNA, the CDR3 is TGTGCCTGTGACGTCCTAACTGGGGGCACCACCGATAGAAAACTCATCTTT. It specifies CACDVLTGGTTDRKLIF.

In the case of this clone: With a far larger clone one base away, a read error is the likely cause. This chain connects TRDV2 to TRDJ1; D might be TRDD3 (5 bases). Germline CDR1 GEAIGNYY, CDR2 EKD. The CDR3 spans 13 residues. Trimming shortened V by 0 bases and J by 2 bases, and 6 bases separated the two germline ends. The CDR3 DNA sequence: TGTGCCTGTGACACCAGGGGGACCGATAAACTCATCTTT. It specifies CACDTRGTDKLIF.

In regard to this clone: This likely stems from a read error, as it lies one base from a far larger clone. This sequence joins TRDV2 and TRDJ2; TRDD3 matches 13 bases. CDR1 GEAIGNYY and CDR2 EKD come from the germline V gene. The CDR3 is made up of 15 amino acids. DNA of the CDR3: TGTGCCTGTGACAACTGGGGGATACGCACAGCACAACGCTTCTTT. This encodes CACDNWGIRTAQRFF.

Concerning this clone: A far larger clone is just one base off, so this is likely a read error. This chain connects TRDV2 to TRDJ2; 9 bases are shared with TRDD3. CDR3 size: 18 residues. The trim removed 0 bases at V and 3 bases at J, leaving 10 bases unmatched. The germline gives CDR1 GEAIGNYY, CDR2 EKD. The DNA of the CDR3 is TGTGCCTGTGACACCATGCTGGGGGATCCTTACCTGACAGCACAACTCTTCTTT. Translation gives CACDTMLGDPYLTAQLFF.

Points on this clone: A far larger clone is just one base off, so this is likely a read error. The V call is TRDV2, the J call TRDJ3; D perhaps matches TRDD3 (6 bases). The CDR3 sequence is 19 residues long. In germline, CDR1 is GEAIGNYY, CDR2 EKD. The CDR3 region has the DNA TGTGCCCGTGACACGGGGGGGACCCTTAGCTCCTGGGACACCCGACAGATGTTTTTC. This sequence encodes CARDTGGTLSSWDTRQMFF.

As for this clone: A much larger clone differs by one base, so this may be a read error. At the DNA level, this CDR3 is encoded by other sequences in the same sample as well. This chain links TRDV2 with TRDJ3; TRDD3 matches at 11 bases. This CDR3 has 18 residues. CDR1 GEAIGNYY and CDR2 EKD come from the germline V gene. The CDR3 region has the DNA TGTGCCTGTGACACTGGGGGATACGGATCCTGGGACACTCGACAGATGTTTTTC. Translation gives CACDTGGYGSWDTRQMFF.

A note on this clone: A read error likely explains this, since a far larger clone differs by one base. The chain links TRDV2 to TRDJ2, with 10 bases matching TRDD3. Germline-derived CDR1 and CDR2 are GEAIGNYY and EKD. The CDR3 contains 15 residues. CDR3 DNA: TGTGCCTGTGACGTACTGGGGGATTTGACAGCAAAACTCTTCTTT. Encoded protein: CACDVLGDLTAKLFF.

A remark on this clone: This sequence is one base from a far larger clone and is likely a read error. At the DNA level, this CDR3 is encoded by other sequences in the same sample as well. The chain has TRDV2 and TRDJ3, with no clear D. This CDR3 region has 18 residues. Germline V CDR1 and CDR2: GEAIGNYY, EKD. The V end was cut by 0 bases, the J end by 0 bases, with 11 bases between. CDR3 region: CACDTGGFSSWDTRQMFF. The CDR3 coding sequence is TGTGCCTGTGACACCGGAGGATTTAGCTCCTGGGACACCCGACAGATGTTTTTC.

With respect to this clone: With only one base between it and a far larger clone, this is likely a read error. The chain carries TRDV2 and TRDJ3; 13 bases map to TRDD3. The CDR3 spans 21 residues. The trim removed 0 bases at V and 0 bases at J, leaving 7 bases unmatched. Germline V gives CDR1 GEAIGNYY, CDR2 EKD. CDR3 nucleotide sequence: TGTGCCTGTGACACCGTACTGGGGGATACGGGAAGCTCCTGGGACACCCGACAGATGTTTTTC. It codes for CACDTVLGDTGSSWDTRQMFF.

This clone appeared a single time. This likely traces to a read error, being one base from a far larger clone. The chain combines TRDV2 with TRDJ3; 12 nucleotides match TRDD3. Germline-derived CDR1 and CDR2 are GEAIGNYY and EKD. This CDR3 has 23 amino acids. CDR3: CACDTAGLLGDTRSSWDTQQMFF. The CDR3 bases are TGTGCCTGTGACACAGCGGGTCTACTGGGGGATACCCGGAGCTCCTGGGACACCCAACAGATGTTTTTC.